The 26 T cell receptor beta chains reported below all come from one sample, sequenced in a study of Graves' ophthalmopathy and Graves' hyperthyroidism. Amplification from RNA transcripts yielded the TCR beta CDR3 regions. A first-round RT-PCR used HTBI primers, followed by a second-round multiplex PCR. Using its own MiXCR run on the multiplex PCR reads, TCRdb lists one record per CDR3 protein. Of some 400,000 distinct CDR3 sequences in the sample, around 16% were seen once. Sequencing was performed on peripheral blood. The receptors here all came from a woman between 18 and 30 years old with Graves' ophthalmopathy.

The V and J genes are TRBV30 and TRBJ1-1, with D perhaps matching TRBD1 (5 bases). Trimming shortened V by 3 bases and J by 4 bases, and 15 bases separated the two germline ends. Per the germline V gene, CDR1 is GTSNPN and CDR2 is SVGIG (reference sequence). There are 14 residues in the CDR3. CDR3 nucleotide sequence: TGTGCCTGGAGAAATCAGGGAATAACCACTGAAGCTTTCTTT. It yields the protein CAWRNQGITTEAFF.

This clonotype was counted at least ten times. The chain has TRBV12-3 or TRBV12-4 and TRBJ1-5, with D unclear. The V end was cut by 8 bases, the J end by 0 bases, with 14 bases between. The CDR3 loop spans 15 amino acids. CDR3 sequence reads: CASGPRAFSNQPQHF. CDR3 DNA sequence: TGTGCCAGCGGACCACGAGCCTTTAGCAATCAGCCCCAGCATTTT.

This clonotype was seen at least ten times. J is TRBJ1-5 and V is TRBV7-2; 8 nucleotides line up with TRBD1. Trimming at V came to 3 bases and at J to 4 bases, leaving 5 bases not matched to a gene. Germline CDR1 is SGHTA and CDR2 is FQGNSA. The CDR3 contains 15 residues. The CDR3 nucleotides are TGTGCCAGCAGCTTCCAACAGGGGGGTAATCAGCCCCAGCATTTT. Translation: CASSFQQGGNQPQHF.

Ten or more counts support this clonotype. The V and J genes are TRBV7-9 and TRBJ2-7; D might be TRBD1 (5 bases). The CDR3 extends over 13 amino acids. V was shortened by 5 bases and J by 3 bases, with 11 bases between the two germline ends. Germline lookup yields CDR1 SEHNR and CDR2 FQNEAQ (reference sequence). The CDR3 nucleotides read TGTGCCAGCAGCGTTGACAGTTTCTACGAGCAGTACTTC. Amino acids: CASSVDSFYEQYF.

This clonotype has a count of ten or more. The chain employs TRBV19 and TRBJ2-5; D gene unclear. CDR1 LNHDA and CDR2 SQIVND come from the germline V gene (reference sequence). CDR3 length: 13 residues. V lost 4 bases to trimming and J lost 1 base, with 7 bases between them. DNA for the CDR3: TGTGCCAGTAGTACTCCTCTCCAAGAGACCCAGTACTTC. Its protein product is CASSTPLQETQYF.

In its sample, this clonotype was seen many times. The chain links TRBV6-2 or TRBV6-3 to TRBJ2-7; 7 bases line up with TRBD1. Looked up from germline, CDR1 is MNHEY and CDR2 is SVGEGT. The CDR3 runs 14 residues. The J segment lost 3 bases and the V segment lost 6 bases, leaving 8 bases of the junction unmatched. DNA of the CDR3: TGTGCCAGCAGACGTCCCGGGACAGTCTACGAGCAGTACTTC. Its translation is CASRRPGTVYEQYF.

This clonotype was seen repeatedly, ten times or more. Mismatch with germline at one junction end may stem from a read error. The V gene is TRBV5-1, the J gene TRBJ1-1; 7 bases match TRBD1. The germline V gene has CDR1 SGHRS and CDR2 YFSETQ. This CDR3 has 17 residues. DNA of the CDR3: TGCGCCAGCAGCTTGCAAGGGGGCGTGCGGGCGAACTCTGAAGCTTTCTTT. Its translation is CASSLQGGVRANSEAFF.

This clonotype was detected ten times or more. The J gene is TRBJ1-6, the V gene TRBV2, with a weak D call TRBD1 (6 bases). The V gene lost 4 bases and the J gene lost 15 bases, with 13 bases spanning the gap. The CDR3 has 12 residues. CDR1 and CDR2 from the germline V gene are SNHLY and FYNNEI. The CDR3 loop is CASSGLGGRLHF. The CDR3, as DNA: TGTGCCAGCAGTGGTTTGGGGGGCCGCCTCCACTTT.

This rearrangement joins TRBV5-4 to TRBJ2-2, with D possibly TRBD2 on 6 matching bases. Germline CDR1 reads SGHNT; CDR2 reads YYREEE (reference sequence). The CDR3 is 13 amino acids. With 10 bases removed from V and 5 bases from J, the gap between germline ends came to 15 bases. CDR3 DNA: TGTGCCCTCAGGAGGGGTATTACCGGGGAGCTGTTTTTT. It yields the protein CALRRGITGELFF.

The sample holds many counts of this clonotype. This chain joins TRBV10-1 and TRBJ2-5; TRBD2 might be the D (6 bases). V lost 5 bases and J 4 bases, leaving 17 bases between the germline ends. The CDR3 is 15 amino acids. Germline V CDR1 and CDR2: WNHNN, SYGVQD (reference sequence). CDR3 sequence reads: CASSPGPSEGETQYF. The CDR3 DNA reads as TGCGCCAGCAGTCCGGGACCCTCGGAGGGAGAGACCCAGTACTTC.

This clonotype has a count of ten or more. In nucleotides, the CDR3 is TGTGCCAGCAGCGACCACGAGGGTGCCTTTTCTGATTCACCCCTCCACTTT. It translates to CASSDHEGAFSDSPLHF. J is TRBJ1-6 and V is TRBV7-9; D uncertain. Trimming shortened V by 5 bases and J by 8 bases, and 22 bases separated the two germline ends. CDR1 is SEHNR, CDR2 FQNEAQ, per germline (reference sequence). The CDR3 spans 17 residues.

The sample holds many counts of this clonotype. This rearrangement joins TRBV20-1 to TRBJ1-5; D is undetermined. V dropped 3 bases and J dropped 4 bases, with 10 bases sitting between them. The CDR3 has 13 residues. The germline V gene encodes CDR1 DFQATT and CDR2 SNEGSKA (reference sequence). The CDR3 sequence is CSASGAVNQPQHF. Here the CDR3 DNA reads TGCAGTGCTAGTGGAGCAGTTAATCAGCCCCAGCATTTT.

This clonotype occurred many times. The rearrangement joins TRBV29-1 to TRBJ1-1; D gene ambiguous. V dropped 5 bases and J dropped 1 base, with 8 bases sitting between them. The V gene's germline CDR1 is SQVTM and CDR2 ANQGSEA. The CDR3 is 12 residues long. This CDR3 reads CSVPGQNTEAFF. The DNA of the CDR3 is TGCAGCGTTCCTGGCCAGAACACTGAAGCTTTCTTT.

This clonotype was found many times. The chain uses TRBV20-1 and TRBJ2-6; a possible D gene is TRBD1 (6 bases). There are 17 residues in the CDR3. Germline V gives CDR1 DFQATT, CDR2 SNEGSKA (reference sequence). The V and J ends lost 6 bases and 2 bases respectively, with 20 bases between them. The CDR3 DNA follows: TGCAGTGCCTTACCCAGGGGATTGCCCCCTGGGGCCAACGTCCTGACTTTC. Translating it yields CSALPRGLPPGANVLTF.

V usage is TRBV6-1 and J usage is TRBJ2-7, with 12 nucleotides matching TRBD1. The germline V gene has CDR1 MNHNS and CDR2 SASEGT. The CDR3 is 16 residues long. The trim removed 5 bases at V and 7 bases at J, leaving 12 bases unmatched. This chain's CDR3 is CASSPSPGQGAEEQYF. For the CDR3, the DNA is TGTGCCAGCAGTCCATCGCCGGGACAGGGGGCGGAGGAGCAGTACTTC.

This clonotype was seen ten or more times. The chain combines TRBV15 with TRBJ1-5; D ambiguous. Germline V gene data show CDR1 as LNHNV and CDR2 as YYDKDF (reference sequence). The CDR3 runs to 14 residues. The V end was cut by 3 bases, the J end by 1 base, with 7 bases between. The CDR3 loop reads CATSSPGSNQPQHF. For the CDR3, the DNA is TGTGCCACCAGCAGCCCCGGGAGCAATCAGCCCCAGCATTTT.

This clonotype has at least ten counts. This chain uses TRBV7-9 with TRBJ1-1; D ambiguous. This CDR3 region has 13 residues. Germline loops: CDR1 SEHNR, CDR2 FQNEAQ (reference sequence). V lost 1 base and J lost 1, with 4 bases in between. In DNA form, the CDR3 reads TGTGCCAGCAGCTTAGATGCGAACACTGAAGCTTTCTTT. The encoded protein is CASSLDANTEAFF.

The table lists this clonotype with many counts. CDR3 sequence reads: CASSTWAGHETQYF. The CDR3 nucleotides are TGTGCCAGCAGTACATGGGCGGGACACGAGACCCAGTACTTC. The rearrangement uses TRBV27 and TRBJ2-5; D tentatively reads TRBD1 or TRBD2 (6 bases each). The CDR3 has 14 residues. V was clipped by 5 bases and J by 5 bases, with 15 bases between them. The germline gives CDR1 MNHEY, CDR2 SMNVEV (reference sequence).

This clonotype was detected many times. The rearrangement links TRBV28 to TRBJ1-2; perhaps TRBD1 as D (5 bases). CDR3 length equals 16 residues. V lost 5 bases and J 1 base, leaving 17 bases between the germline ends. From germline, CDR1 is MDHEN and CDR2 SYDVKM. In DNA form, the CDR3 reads TGTGCCAGCAGTGGGGGAATGTTTGGAGGTAACTATGGCTACACCTTC. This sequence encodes CASSGGMFGGNYGYTF.

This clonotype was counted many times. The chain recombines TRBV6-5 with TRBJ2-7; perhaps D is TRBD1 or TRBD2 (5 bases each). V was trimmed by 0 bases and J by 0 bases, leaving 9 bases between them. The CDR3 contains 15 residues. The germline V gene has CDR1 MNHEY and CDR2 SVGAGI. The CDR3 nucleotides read TGTGCCAGCAGTTACTCGAGGGGCCACTCCTACGAGCAGTACTTC. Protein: CASSYSRGHSYEQYF.

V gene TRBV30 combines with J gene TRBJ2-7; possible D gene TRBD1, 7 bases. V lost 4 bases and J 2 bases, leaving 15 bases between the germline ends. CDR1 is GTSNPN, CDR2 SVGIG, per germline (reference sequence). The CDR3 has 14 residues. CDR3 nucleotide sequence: TGTGCCTGGATCCGCGGGACAGATGCCTACGAGCAGTACTTC. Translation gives CAWIRGTDAYEQYF.

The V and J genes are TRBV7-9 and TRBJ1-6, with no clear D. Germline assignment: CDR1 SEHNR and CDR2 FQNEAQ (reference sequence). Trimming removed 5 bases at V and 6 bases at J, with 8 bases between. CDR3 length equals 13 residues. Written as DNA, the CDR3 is TGTGCCAGCAGCCGCTCAAGTAATTCACCCCTCCACTTT. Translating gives CASSRSSNSPLHF.

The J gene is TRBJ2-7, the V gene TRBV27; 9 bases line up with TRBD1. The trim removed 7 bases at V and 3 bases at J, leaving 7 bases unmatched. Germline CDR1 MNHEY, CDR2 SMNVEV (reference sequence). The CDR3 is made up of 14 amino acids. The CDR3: CASKDPGQGYEQYF. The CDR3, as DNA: TGTGCCAGCAAGGACCCGGGACAGGGCTACGAGCAGTACTTC.

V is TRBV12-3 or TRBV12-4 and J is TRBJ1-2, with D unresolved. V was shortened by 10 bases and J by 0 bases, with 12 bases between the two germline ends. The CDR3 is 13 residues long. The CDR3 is CATLGSSNYGYTF. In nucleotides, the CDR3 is TGTGCCACCCTGGGCAGTTCTAACTATGGCTACACCTTC.

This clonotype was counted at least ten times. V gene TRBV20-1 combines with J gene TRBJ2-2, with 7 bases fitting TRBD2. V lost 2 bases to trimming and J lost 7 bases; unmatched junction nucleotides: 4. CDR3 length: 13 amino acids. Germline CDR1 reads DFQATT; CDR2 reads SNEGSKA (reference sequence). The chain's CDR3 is CSARQTSVGELFF. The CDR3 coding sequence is TGCAGTGCTAGACAAACTAGCGTCGGGGAGCTGTTTTTT.

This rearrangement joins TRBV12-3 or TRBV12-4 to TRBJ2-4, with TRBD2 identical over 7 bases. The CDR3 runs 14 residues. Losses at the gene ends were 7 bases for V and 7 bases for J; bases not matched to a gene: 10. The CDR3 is CASTSQGGLNIQYF. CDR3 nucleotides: TGTGCCAGCACCTCTCAGGGAGGGCTCAACATTCAGTACTTC.